The next 21 T cell receptor beta chains were all read from a single sample in a study of shared T cell receptors in the human thymus. Clones were read by immunoSEQ multiplex PCR, and TCRdb kept only the in-frame ones, dropping some. The sample yields almost 550,000 clones, around 82% seen once. These records were also assigned to another study, of human thymus T cells.

The sequencing input was thymocytes. These receptors originate from a boy under two years old with a congenital heart defect.

V and J are TRBV20-1 and TRBJ2-1; D possibly corresponds to TRBD2 (5 bases). The germline V gene has CDR1 DFQATT and CDR2 SNEGSKA (reference sequence). CDR3 size: 11 residues. V was trimmed by 8 bases and J by 6 bases, leaving 11 bases between them. CDR3 residues: CSSPEGNEQFF. For the CDR3, the DNA is TGCAGTTCCCCAGAGGGCAATGAGCAGTTCTTC.

This clone occurred a few times. V usage is TRBV19 and J usage is TRBJ2-1, with 8 bases aligning to TRBD1. V was clipped by 6 bases and J by 7 bases; unmatched bases: 11. CDR3 size: 15 residues. Germline V gene lookup returns CDR1 LNHDA and CDR2 SQIVND (reference sequence). Here the CDR3 reads CASSQPDRVANEQFF. CDR3 in DNA: TGTGCCAGTAGCCAACCGGACAGGGTAGCAAATGAGCAGTTCTTC. Looking up the rest from reference TRBV19 and TRBJ2-1 gives the full variable domain: DGGITQSPKYLFRKEGQNVTLSCEQNLNHDAMYWYRQDPGQGLRLIYYSQIVNDFQKGDIAEGYSVSREKKESFPLTVTSAQKNPTAFYLCASSQPDRVANEQFFGPGTRLTVL.

This clone showed up just a few times. This chain uses TRBV7-9 with TRBJ2-7, with no clear D. This CDR3 comprises 13 residues. CDR1 SEHNR and CDR2 FQNEAQ come from the germline V gene (reference sequence). V was shortened by 5 bases and J by 6 bases, with 14 bases between the two germline ends. The CDR3 DNA sequence: TGTGCCAGCAGCCCCCCCCAGATAGCCGAGCAGTACTTC. This encodes CASSPPQIAEQYF.

The chain recombines TRBV6-5 with TRBJ2-7, with 9 bases aligning to TRBD1. This CDR3 has 15 residues. With V trimmed by 4 bases and J by 4 bases, 8 bases remained unmatched. The V gene's germline CDR1 is MNHEY and CDR2 SVGAGI. CDR3 bases: TGTGCCAGCAGTTGCCCGGGACAGGGATTTTACGAGCAGTACTTC. Encoded protein: CASSCPGQGFYEQYF.

V gene TRBV28 combines with J gene TRBJ2-7; 14 positions match TRBD2. The CDR3 runs to 16 residues. Trimming at V came to 4 bases and at J to 7 bases, leaving 9 bases not matched to a gene. Looked up from germline, CDR1 is MDHEN and CDR2 is SYDVKM. The CDR3 DNA is TGTGCCAGCAGTTCGGGACTAGCGGGGGTGATGTCGGAGCAGTACTTC. Translation gives CASSSGLAGVMSEQYF.

CDR3 sequence reads: CASSLGGFGGDKGYTF. The CDR3 DNA follows: TGTGCCAGCAGCTTAGGTGGCTTTGGGGGGGATAAAGGCTACACCTTC. This chain links TRBV7-8 with TRBJ1-2, with D maybe TRBD1 (5 bases). V shed 1 base and J shed 8 bases, with 20 bases lying between them. This CDR3 comprises 16 residues. Germline loops: CDR1 SGHVS, CDR2 FQNEAQ.

The genes are TRBV29-1 and TRBJ2-5; perhaps TRBD1 as D (5 bases). There are 11 residues in the CDR3. Trimming took off 8 bases at V and 2 bases at J, with 9 bases between the two ends. Germline-derived CDR1 and CDR2 are SQVTM and ANQGSEA. CDR3 region: CSIRQQETQYF. The CDR3 DNA reads TGCAGCATCAGACAGCAAGAGACCCAGTACTTC.

This chain joins TRBV4-2 and TRBJ2-2; 10 bases are a match to TRBD2. The germline gives CDR1 LGHNA, CDR2 YNFKEQ. The CDR3 totals 16 residues. The trim removed 0 bases at V and 9 bases at J, leaving 7 bases unmatched. This chain's CDR3 is CASSQEAQRGGRELFF. In DNA, the CDR3 is TGTGCCAGCAGCCAAGAGGCCCAGCGGGGGGGCCGGGAGCTGTTTTTT.

The J gene is TRBJ2-1, the V gene TRBV14; 8 nucleotides align to TRBD1. The germline CDR1 and CDR2 sequences are SGHDN and FVKESK. CDR3 length: 17 amino acids. After removal of 3 bases from V and 0 bases from J, the junction contained 7 bases not matched to a gene. The chain's CDR3 is CASSQLGQGNSYNEQFF. The CDR3 DNA follows: TGTGCCAGCAGCCAGCTAGGACAGGGAAACTCCTACAATGAGCAGTTCTTC.

This clone appeared once. The V call is TRBV27, the J call TRBJ2-3; 7 bases align to TRBD2. The trim removed 5 bases at V and 3 bases at J, leaving 11 bases unmatched. Germline lookup yields CDR1 MNHEY and CDR2 SMNVEV (reference sequence). CDR3 length: 16 amino acids. CDR3 sequence (DNA): TGTGCCAGCAGTCCATTGGGGGGGAGTAGTACAGATACGCAGTATTTT. The encoded protein is CASSPLGGSSTDTQYF.

The chain carries TRBV27 and TRBJ2-3, with a weak D call TRBD2 (6 bases). CDR3 size: 15 residues. The ends were cut back, 6 bases at V and 2 bases at J, with 15 bases in the middle. In germline, CDR1 is MNHEY, CDR2 SMNVEV (reference sequence). The CDR3 region is CASRMGDCYTDTQYF. The CDR3 bases are TGTGCCAGCAGAATGGGGGACTGCTACACAGATACGCAGTATTTT.

This clone was observed a few times. Here the CDR3 omits its conserved ending phenylalanine or tryptophan, so a read error is the likely source. The DNA is left out, because the CDR3 cannot be placed on it with certainty; the CDR3 is given as TCRdb lists it. This chain connects TRBV20-1 to TRBJ2-7; TRBD1 reflects the table's D call only, with no check against the DNA. The germline gives CDR1 DFQATT, CDR2 SNEGSKA (reference sequence). The CDR3 is 9 amino acids long, termini counted. The CDR3 reads CSASGTAAL.

The gene calls are TRBV25-1 and TRBJ2-7; 12 nucleotides line up with TRBD1. This CDR3 comprises 13 residues. Trimming removed 7 bases from V and 6 bases from J; junction bases left unmatched: 4. Germline V lookup: CDR1 MGHDK, CDR2 SYGVNS. The CDR3 bases are TGTGCCAGCACCGGGGACAGGGGGCCCGAGCAGTACTTC. Protein: CASTGDRGPEQYF.

A remark on this clone: Other DNA sequences within the sample encode an identical CDR3. V is TRBV30 and J is TRBJ2-7, with a possible D match to TRBD1 (5 bases). This CDR3 has 11 amino acids. The V end was cut by 2 bases, the J end by 4 bases, with 6 bases between. Germline CDR1 and CDR2: GTSNPN and SVGIG (reference sequence). The CDR3: CAWSRGYEQYF. In DNA, the CDR3 is TGTGCCTGGAGTAGGGGTTACGAGCAGTACTTC.

This chain connects TRBV27 to TRBJ2-7, with 8 bases matching TRBD1. V lost 5 bases and J lost 0; bases outside the gene matches: 9. There are 16 residues in the CDR3. Germline CDR1 and CDR2: MNHEY and SMNVEV (reference sequence). This CDR3 reads CASSGQGPSLSYEQYF. The DNA for the CDR3 is TGTGCCAGCAGTGGACAGGGACCTAGCCTCTCCTACGAGCAGTACTTC.

CDR3 sequence reads: CASSRDSLLETQYF. The DNA for the CDR3 is TGTGCCAGCAGCCGGGACTCCCTCCTAGAGACCCAGTACTTC. The chain has TRBV5-4 and TRBJ2-5; D might be TRBD2 (6 bases). V was pared by 4 bases and J by 4 bases, with 14 bases between. The CDR3 loop spans 14 amino acids. From germline, CDR1 is SGHNT and CDR2 YYREEE (reference sequence). The whole variable domain, remainder taken from reference TRBV5-4 and TRBJ2-5, is ETGVTQSPTHLIKTRGQQVTLRCSSQSGHNTVSWYQQALGQGPQFIFQYYREEENGRGNFPPRFSGLQFPNYSSELNVNALELDDSALYLCASSRDSLLETQYFGPGTRLLVL.

Only a few counts were recorded for this clone. The chain joins TRBV4-2 to TRBJ2-5; possible D gene TRBD1, 6 bases. This CDR3 comprises 16 residues. V was clipped by 0 bases and J by 4 bases, with 15 bases between them. Germline-derived CDR1 and CDR2 are LGHNA and YNFKEQ. CDR3 in DNA: TGTGCCAGCAGCCAAGATCCACCCGGGACATCAGAGACCCAGTACTTC. Its translation is CASSQDPPGTSETQYF.

This clone occurred a few times. The V gene is TRBV18, the J gene TRBJ1-1, with D possibly being TRBD1 (5 bases). The CDR3 contains 15 residues. V was shortened by 0 bases and J by 0 bases, with 8 bases between the two germline ends. The germline gives CDR1 KGHSH, CDR2 LQKENI. The CDR3, as DNA: TGTGCCAGCTCACCACCGACGGGGGTGAACACTGAAGCTTTCTTT. This codes for CASSPPTGVNTEAFF.

The chain recombines TRBV28 with TRBJ1-4, with 8 bases that match TRBD1. This CDR3 comprises 17 residues. The V gene's germline CDR1 is MDHEN and CDR2 SYDVKM. V was pared by 5 bases and J by 1 base, with 9 bases of the junction left unmatched. CDR3 DNA sequence: TGTGCCAGCAGTCTAGAGGACAGGGTGTTAACTAATGAAAAACTGTTTTTT. Translating it yields CASSLEDRVLTNEKLFF.

This sequence joins TRBV29-1 and TRBJ2-1, with a weak D call TRBD2 (5 bases). V lost 7 bases to trimming and J lost 5 bases, with 18 bases between them. CDR1 SQVTM and CDR2 ANQGSEA come from the germline V gene. CDR3 length: 14 residues. This chain's CDR3 is CSGAPTPGNNEQFF. The CDR3 DNA sequence: TGCAGCGGTGCCCCGACCCCGGGAAACAATGAGCAGTTCTTC.

The chain uses TRBV27 and TRBJ1-2; TRBD1 aligns across 12 bases. From germline, CDR1 is MNHEY and CDR2 SMNVEV (reference sequence). The trim removed 4 bases at V and 8 bases at J, leaving 17 bases unmatched. This CDR3 region has 18 residues. The CDR3 nucleotides are TGTGCCAGCAGTTCCTTGGCGCTCCCGGGACAGGGGGCCTGGGGCTACACCTTC. Translated: CASSSLALPGQGAWGYTF.